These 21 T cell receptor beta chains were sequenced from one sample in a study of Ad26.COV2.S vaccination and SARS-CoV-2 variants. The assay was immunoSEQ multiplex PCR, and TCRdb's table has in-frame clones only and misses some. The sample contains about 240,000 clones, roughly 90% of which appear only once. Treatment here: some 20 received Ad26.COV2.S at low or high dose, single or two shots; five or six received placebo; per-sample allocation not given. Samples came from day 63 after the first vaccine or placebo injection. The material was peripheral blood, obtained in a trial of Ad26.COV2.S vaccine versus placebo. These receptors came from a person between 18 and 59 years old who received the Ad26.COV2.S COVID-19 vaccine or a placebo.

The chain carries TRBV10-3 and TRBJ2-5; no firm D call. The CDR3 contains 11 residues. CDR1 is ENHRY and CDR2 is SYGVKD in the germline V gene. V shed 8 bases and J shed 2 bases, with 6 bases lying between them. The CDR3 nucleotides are TGTGCCATCGGAAAACAAGAGACCCAGTACTTC. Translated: CAIGKQETQYF.

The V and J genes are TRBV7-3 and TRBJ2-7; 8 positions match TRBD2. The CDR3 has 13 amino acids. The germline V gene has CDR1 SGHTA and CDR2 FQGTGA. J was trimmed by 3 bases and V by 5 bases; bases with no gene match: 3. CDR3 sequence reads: CASSPGTSYEQYF. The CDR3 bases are TGTGCCAGCAGCCCTGGGACTAGCTACGAGCAGTACTTC.

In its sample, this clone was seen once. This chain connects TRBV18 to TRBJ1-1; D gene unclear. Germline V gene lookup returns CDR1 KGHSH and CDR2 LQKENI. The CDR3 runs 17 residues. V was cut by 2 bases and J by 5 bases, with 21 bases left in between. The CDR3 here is CASSPETVNHRGTEAFF. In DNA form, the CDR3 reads TGTGCCAGCTCACCAGAGACGGTGAACCATCGAGGGACTGAAGCTTTCTTT.

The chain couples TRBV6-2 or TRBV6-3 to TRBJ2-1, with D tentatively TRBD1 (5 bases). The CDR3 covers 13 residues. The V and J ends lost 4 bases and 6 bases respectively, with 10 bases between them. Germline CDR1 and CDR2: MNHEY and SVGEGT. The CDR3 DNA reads TGTGCCAGCAGTTGGGGCAGCCGCAATGAGCAGTTCTTC. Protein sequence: CASSWGSRNEQFF.

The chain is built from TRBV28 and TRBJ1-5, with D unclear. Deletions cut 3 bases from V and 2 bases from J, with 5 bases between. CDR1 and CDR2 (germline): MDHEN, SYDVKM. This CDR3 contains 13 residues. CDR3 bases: TGTGCCAGCAGTTTGATTGGCAATCAGCCCCAGCATTTT. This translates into CASSLIGNQPQHF.

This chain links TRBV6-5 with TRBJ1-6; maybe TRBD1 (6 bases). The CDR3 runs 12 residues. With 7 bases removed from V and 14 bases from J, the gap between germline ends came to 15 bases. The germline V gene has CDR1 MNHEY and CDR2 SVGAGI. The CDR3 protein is CASTGGAAALHF. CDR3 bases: TGTGCCAGCACGGGGGGGGCTGCGGCCCTCCACTTT.

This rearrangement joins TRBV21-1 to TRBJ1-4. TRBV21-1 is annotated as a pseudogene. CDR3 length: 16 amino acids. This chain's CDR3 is CASSKEVMTAVEKLFF. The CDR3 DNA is TGTGCCAGCAGCAAAGAGGTGATGACGGCGGTTGAAAAACTGTTTTTT.

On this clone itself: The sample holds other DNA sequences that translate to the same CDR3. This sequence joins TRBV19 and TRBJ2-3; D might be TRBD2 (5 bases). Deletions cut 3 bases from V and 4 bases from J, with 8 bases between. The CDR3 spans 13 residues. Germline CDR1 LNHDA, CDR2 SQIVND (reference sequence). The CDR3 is CASSIAGADTQYF. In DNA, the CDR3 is TGTGCCAGTAGTATTGCGGGTGCAGATACGCAGTATTTT.

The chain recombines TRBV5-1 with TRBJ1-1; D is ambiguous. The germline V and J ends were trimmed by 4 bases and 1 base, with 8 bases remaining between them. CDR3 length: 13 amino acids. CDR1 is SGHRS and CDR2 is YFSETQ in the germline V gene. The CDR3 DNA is TGCGCCAGCAGCGCTGCCTCGAACACTGAAGCTTTCTTT. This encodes CASSAASNTEAFF.

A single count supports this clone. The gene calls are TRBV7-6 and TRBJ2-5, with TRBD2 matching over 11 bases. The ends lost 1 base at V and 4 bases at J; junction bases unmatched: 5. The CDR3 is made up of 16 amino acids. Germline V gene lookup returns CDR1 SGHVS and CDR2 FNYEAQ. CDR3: CASSLGVAGGLETQYF. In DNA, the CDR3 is TGTGCCAGCAGCTTAGGAGTAGCGGGGGGGCTAGAGACCCAGTACTTC.

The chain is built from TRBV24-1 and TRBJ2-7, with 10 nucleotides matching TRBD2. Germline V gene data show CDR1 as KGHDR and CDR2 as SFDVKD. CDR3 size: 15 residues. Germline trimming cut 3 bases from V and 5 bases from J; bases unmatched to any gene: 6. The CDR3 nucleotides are TGTGCCACCAGTGATCCTAGCGGGAGTATCCACGAGCAGTACTTC. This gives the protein CATSDPSGSIHEQYF.

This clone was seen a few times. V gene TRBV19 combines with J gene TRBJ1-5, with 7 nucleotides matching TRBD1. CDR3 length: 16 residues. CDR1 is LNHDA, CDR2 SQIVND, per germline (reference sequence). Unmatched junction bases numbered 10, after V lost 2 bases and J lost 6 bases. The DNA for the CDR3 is TGTGCCAGTAGTATACTCCCGGGAGGGGGCAGTCAGCCCCAGCATTTT. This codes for CASSILPGGGSQPQHF. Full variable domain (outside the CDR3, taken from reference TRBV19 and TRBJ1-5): DGGITQSPKYLFRKEGQNVTLSCEQNLNHDAMYWYRQDPGQGLRLIYYSQIVNDFQKGDIAEGYSVSREKKESFPLTVTSAQKNPTAFYLCASSILPGGGSQPQHFGDGTRLSIL.

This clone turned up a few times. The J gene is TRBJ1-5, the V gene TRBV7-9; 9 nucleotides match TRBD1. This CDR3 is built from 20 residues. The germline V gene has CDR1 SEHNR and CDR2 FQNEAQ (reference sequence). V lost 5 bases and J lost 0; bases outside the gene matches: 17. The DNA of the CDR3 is TGTGCCAGCAGCAAACCCCCGGGACAGGGTGGAATAAGTAGCAATCAGCCCCAGCATTTT. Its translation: CASSKPPGQGGISSNQPQHF.

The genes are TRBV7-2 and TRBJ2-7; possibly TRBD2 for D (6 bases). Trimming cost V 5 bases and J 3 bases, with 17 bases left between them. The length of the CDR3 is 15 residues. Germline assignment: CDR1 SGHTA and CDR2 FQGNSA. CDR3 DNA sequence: TGTGCCAGCAGCGACCGCGAGTCGGACTACTACGAGCAGTACTTC. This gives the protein CASSDRESDYYEQYF.

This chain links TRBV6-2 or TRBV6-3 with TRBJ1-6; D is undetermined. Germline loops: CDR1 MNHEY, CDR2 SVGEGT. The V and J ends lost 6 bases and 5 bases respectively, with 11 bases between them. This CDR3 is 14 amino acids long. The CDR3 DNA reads TGTGCCAGCAGCCGACAAGCCAATAATTCACCCCTCCACTTT. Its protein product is CASSRQANNSPLHF.

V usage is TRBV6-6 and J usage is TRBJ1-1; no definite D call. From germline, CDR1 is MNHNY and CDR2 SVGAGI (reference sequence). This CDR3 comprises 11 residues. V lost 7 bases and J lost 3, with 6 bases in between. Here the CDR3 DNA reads TGTGCCAGCATTCTATACACTGAAGCTTTCTTT. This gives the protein CASILYTEAFF.

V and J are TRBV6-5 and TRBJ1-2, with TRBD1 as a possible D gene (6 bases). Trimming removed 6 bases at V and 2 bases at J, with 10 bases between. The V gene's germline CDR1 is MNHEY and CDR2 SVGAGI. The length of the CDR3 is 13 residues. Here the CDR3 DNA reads TGTGCCAGCAGGCCGACAGGCAACTATGGCTACACCTTC. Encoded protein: CASRPTGNYGYTF.

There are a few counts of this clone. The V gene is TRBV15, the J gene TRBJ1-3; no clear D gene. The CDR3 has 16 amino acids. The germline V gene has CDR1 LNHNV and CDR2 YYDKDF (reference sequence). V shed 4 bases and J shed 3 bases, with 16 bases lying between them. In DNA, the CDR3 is TGTGCCACCAGCACTATGTCCGTCCGGAGTGGAAACACCATATATTTT. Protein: CATSTMSVRSGNTIYF.

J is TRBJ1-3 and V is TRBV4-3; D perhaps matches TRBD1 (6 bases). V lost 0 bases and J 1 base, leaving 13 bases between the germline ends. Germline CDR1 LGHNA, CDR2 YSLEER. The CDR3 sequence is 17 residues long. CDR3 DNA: TGCGCCAGCAGCCAAGAGAGAGGGGGAATGTCTGGAAACACCATATATTTT. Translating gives CASSQERGGMSGNTIYF.

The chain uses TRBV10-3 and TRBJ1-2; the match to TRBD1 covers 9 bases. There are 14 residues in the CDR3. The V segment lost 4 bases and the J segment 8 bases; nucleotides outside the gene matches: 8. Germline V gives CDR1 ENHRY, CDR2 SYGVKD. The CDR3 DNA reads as TGTGCCATCAGTGTTCGGGACAGGGCTGAAGGCTACACCTTC. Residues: CAISVRDRAEGYTF.

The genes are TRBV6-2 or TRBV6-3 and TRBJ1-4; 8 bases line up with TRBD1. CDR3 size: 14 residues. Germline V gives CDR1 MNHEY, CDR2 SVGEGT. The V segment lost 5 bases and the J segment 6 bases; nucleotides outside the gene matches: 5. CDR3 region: CASSPTGADEKLFF. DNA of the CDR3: TGTGCCAGCAGTCCGACAGGGGCCGATGAAAAACTGTTTTTT.